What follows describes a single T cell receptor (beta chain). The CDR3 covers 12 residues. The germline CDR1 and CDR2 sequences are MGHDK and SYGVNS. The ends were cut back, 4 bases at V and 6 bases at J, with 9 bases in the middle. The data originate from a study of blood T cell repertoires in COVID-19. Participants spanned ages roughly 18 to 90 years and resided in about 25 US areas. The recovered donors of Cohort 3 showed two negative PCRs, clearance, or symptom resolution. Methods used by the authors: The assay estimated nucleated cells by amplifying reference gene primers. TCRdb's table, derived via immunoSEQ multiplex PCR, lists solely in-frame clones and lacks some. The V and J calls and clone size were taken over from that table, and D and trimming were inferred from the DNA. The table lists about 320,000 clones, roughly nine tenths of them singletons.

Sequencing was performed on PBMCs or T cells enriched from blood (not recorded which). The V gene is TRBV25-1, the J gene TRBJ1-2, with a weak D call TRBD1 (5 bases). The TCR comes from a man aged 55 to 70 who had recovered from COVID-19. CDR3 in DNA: TGTGCCAGCAGTGGATTAGGGGATGGCTACACCTTC. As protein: CASSGLGDGYTF.